The rows below give T cell receptor beta chains drawn from one sample of a study of cytomegalovirus exposure and HLA in healthy donors. This table comes from immunoSEQ multiplex PCR, and its TCRdb copy is limited to in-frame clones, with some not included. The table shows 170,000 or so clones, with 80% occurring only once. Sequencing was performed on PBMCs. The receptors here all came from a man between 25 and 39 years old in good health and CMV-seropositive. Each CDR3 is given without its conserved first and last residue. Size values are once, few and many counts, or a class for expanded clones, and some rows have none.

len	abundance	v_gene	j_gene	CDR3aa
13	.	TRBV6-1	TRBJ2-7	ASSEVQGRPYEQY
10	.	TRBV29-1	TRBJ2-1	SADGTANEQF
14	.	TRBV11-2	TRBJ2-7	ASSLDRGGAGYEQY
12	.	TRBV6-5	TRBJ1-2	ASRQGALGYGYT
11	.	TRBV6-5	TRBJ2-2	ASRKQNTGELF
12	.	TRBV5-4	TRBJ2-7	ASSFRTGLREQY
13	.	TRBV5-1	TRBJ1-1	ASSLEGLMNTEAF
21	.	TRBV12-5	TRBJ2-6	ASGLGSLGQGATLTSGANVLT
12	.	TRBV27	TRBJ2-3	ASRRTESTDTQY
13	few	TRBV27	TRBJ1-5	ASRLGTDSNQPQH
14	.	TRBV11-2	TRBJ1-5	ASSPGIGDSNQPQH
12	.	TRBV5-6	TRBJ2-3	ASSISGRTDTQY
13	.	TRBV10-1	TRBJ1-1	ASSESDRYNTEAF
12	few	TRBV28	TRBJ1-2	ASTTGDGVYGYT
14	.	TRBV7-2	TRBJ2-1	ASSPGGGAKVNEQF
12	.	TRBV30	TRBJ1-5	AYSPINRDQPQH
12	.	TRBV28	TRBJ1-2	ASSLWGGDYGYT
13	.	TRBV28	TRBJ1-1	ASSFRGIANTEAF
14	.	TRBV5-1	TRBJ2-5	ASSLEASGGGETQY
15	.	TRBV4-3	TRBJ2-7	ASSQDSSGTGFYEQY
13	.	TRBV15	TRBJ2-7	ATSRESGEAYEQY
13	.	TRBV28	TRBJ2-1	ASSSLAGGLDEQF
12	few	TRBV6-1	TRBJ1-2	ASSSRGDLYGYT
8	once	TRBV6-1	TRBJ1-1	ASGNSEAF
12	.	TRBV11-3	TRBJ2-3	ASSLGGATDTQY
12	.	TRBV7-8	TRBJ2-7	ASSLLAGTYEQY
12	.	TRBV10-1	TRBJ2-7	ASSGLAGDTEQY
14	.	TRBV7-3	TRBJ2-4	ASSPRGGGRGNIQY
10	.	TRBV7-2	TRBJ1-6	ASSLGGYRLH
13	.	TRBV11-3	TRBJ1-6	ASSLDEGANSPLH
15	.	TRBV9	TRBJ2-7	ASSVVIWGQGVSEQY
10	few	TRBV28	TRBJ1-2	ASRTGNYGYT
14	.	TRBV15	TRBJ2-5	ATSGTLRRAGRTQY
13	.	TRBV6-6	TRBJ2-7	ASSPSRTRPYEQY
10	.	TRBV6-5	TRBJ1-2	ASSNQKDRPF
13	.	TRBV7-9	TRBJ1-1	ASSLRTALNTEAF
12	.	TRBV30	TRBJ1-3	AWSLNRAGNTIY
13	.	TRBV11-3	TRBJ2-1	ASRVWGGAYNEQF
11	.	TRBV15	.	ATSRDLSYEQY
14	.	TRBV7-3	TRBJ2-1	ASSFETGIAYNEQF
15	.	TRBV7-9	TRBJ2-1	ASSFGTSGRSYNEQF
14	.	TRBV5-1	TRBJ1-1	ASSLRAGAMNTEAF
13	.	TRBV10-1	TRBJ2-7	ASSESGGASYEQY
15	.	TRBV28	TRBJ2-5	ASSLFYRDRGQETQY
14	.	TRBV2	TRBJ1-3	ASSDAGGEIGNTIY